This TCR beta chain was retrieved from a study of shared clonotypes between healthy human individuals. Study results and caveats: Across subsets, estimated richness was generally greater for naive than for memory populations. In the sorted subsets, rarefaction showed sequencing was incomplete despite large depth. Clonotypes shared by all four donors outscored non-shared clonotypes in generation probability. Sampling was confined to blood; repertoires within tissues likely differ.

CDR3 length equals 16 residues. In germline, CDR1 is SGHKS, CDR2 YYEKEE (reference sequence). Trimming at V came to 0 bases and at J to 4 bases, leaving 5 bases not matched to a gene. Profiled with immunoSEQ multiplex PCR; TCRdb holds only in-frame clones, not every one. This table has roughly 1,600,000 clones, around 98.5% appearing once. To note about this clone: The antigen remains unidentified.

The TCR was taken from a man aged 25 to 45 in good health. Input material: naive CD4+ T cells sorted from blood. Subset here: CD45RA+ positively selected. J is TRBJ2-3 and V is TRBV5-5, with 10 bases identical to TRBD2. As DNA, the CDR3 is TGTGCCAGCAGCTTGGTGCCTAGCGGGAGTGCAGATACGCAGTATTTT. Encoded protein: CASSLVPSGSADTQYF. Combining the CDR3 with reference TRBV5-5 and TRBJ2-3 gives the whole variable domain DAGVTQSPTHLIKTRGQQVTLRCSPISGHKSVSWYQQVLGQGPQFIFQYYEKEERGRGNFPDRFSARQFPNYSSELNVNALLLGDSALYLCASSLVPSGSADTQYFGPGTRLTVL.